This entry concerns a single T cell receptor beta chain. Its antigen is currently unknown. Combining iRepertoire HTBI primers with Arm-PCR of CDR3 regions, the authors built TCR beta libraries. TCRdb reanalysed the multiplex PCR reads using MiXCR and keeps one entry per CDR3 protein. The repertoire holds approximately 400,000 distinct CDR3 sequences, with 23% as singletons. These data belong to a study of regulatory T cells in long-lasting Graves disease. Study-level background: By definition, persistent Graves' disease involved antithyroid drugs for over 5 years alongside positive TSH receptor antibodies.

Points from the study as a whole: Among the persistent patients, fewer than 3,000 public clonotypes were shared, more than the roughly 990 shared among new patients. Persistent Graves' cases showed lower TCR diversity than newly diagnosed cases.

Trimming took 7 bases from V and 0 from J, leaving 16 bases between them. The V gene's germline CDR1 is MNHNS and CDR2 SASEGT. This CDR3 region has 17 residues. Time point noted: persistent/refractory GD, antithyroid drugs over 5 years with positive TRAb. Extracted PBMC RNA gave rise to the TCR library. Graves' disease diagnosis followed American Thyroid Association guidelines. The receptor was isolated from a female donor with Graves disease. This chain uses TRBV6-1 with TRBJ2-6; D may be TRBD2 (7 bases). The input for sequencing was peripheral blood mononuclear cells (PBMCs), taken when the disease was refractory, from a patient treated with antithyroid drugs. DNA for the CDR3: TGTGCCAGCATTCGGGGGGCCCAAACCTCTGGGGCCAACGTCCTGACTTTC. Translating gives CASIRGAQTSGANVLTF.